These T cell receptor beta chains were read from a single sample in a study of blood T cell repertoires in COVID-19. Clones were sequenced by immunoSEQ multiplex PCR, and TCRdb holds only the in-frame ones, with some missing. Among approximately 110,000 clones listed, 65% to 75% were seen once. The sequenced sample consisted of peripheral blood. Receptors were obtained from an elderly man with acute or convalescent COVID-19. Both conserved end residues are part of each CDR3. A D gene is named only where the DNA matches it firmly. Clone size is stated in some rows and not others, as once, few, many or a class when expanded.

>TRBV27|TRBJ1-6|-|-
CASSLYPGAPLHF
TGTGCCAGCAGTTTATATCCCGGGGCACCCCTCCACTTT
>TRBV29-1|TRBJ2-1|-|TRBD2
CSVRDGRDEQFF
TGCAGCGTTAGGGACGGGAGGGATGAGCAGTTCTTC
>TRBV2|TRBJ2-2|-|TRBD1
CASKADRVGNTGELFF
TGTGCCAGCAAAGCGGACAGGGTGGGCAACACCGGGGAGCTGTTTTTT
>TRBV12-3/TRBV12-4|TRBJ2-7|-|-
CASSLRDYEQYF
TGTGCCAGCAGTCTCAGGGACTACGAGCAGTACTTC
>TRBV6-1|TRBJ2-3|once|TRBD1
CASSDQTGDGDTQYF
TGTGCCAGCAGTGACCAGACAGGGGATGGAGATACGCAGTATTTT
>TRBV6-2/TRBV6-3|TRBJ2-1|-|-
CASSYQTGTEFF
TGTGCCAGCAGTTATCAAACCGGGACTGAGTTCTTC
>TRBV27|TRBJ1-3|-|-
CASSSVLGGRGNTIYF
TGTGCCAGCAGTTCCGTTCTGGGGGGACGAGGAAACACCATATATTTT
>TRBV15|TRBJ2-5|-|TRBD2
CATSRGQGLAGGRRETQYF
TGTGCCACCAGCAGAGGGCAGGGACTAGCGGGAGGGCGGAGAGAGACCCAGTACTTC
>TRBV28|TRBJ2-5|-|TRBD2
CASSRGGAGGETQYF
TGTGCCAGCAGCCGGGGAGGTGCGGGAGGGGAGACCCAGTACTTC
>TRBV5-4|TRBJ2-3|-|TRBD2
CASSLTSGGSIGTDTQYF
TGTGCCAGCAGCTTGACTAGCGGGGGGTCCATCGGCACAGATACGCAGTATTTT
>TRBV6-4|TRBJ2-1|few|TRBD1
CASSPGDSTEQFF
TGTGCCAGCAGCCCCGGGGACAGCACTGAGCAGTTCTTC
>TRBV4-3|TRBJ2-2|-|-
CASSQDGLYGELFF
TGCGCCAGCAGCCAAGACGGACTCTACGGGGAGCTGTTTTTT
>TRBV6-2/TRBV6-3|TRBJ1-5|-|-
CASSYPGGGQPQHF
TGTGCCAGCAGTTACCCAGGCGGGGGACAGCCCCAGCATTTT
>TRBV3-1/TRBV3-2|TRBJ2-5|-|TRBD2
CASSLSGTRETQYF
TGTGCCAGCAGCCTCAGCGGGACGCGAGAGACCCAGTACTTC
>TRBV4-2|TRBJ1-3|-|TRBD1
CASSQETGNSGNTIYF
TGTGCCAGCAGCCAAGAGACAGGGAACTCTGGAAACACCATATATTTT
>TRBV19|TRBJ2-1|-|-
CASSIDGQPRPYYNEQFF
TGTGCCAGTAGTATAGACGGACAGCCTCGTCCTTACTACAATGAGCAGTTCTTC
>TRBV7-9|TRBJ2-7|-|-
CASSNGTFSYEQYF
TGTGCCAGCAGTAATGGGACATTTTCCTACGAGCAGTACTTC
>TRBV7-2|TRBJ1-4|-|TRBD1
CASSPGDSREKLFF
TGTGCCAGCAGCCCCGGGGACAGTAGGGAAAAACTGTTTTTT
>TRBV6-1|TRBJ2-6|many|-
CASSEVAGSVANVLTF
TGTGCCAGCAGTGAGGTGGCAGGGTCGGTGGCCAACGTCCTGACTTTC
>TRBV25-1|TRBJ2-1|-|-
CASSARESGDNEQFF
TGTGCCAGCAGTGCAAGAGAGTCGGGGGACAATGAGCAGTTCTTC
>TRBV6-2/TRBV6-3|TRBJ1-2|once|-
CASSLEGLGYGYTF
TGTGCCAGCAGCCTGGAGGGCCTCGGCTATGGCTACACCTTC
>TRBV30|TRBJ1-6|few|-
CAWSVLQAGRSPLHF
TGTGCCTGGAGTGTACTGCAGGCAGGTCGATCACCCCTCCACTTT
>TRBV3-1/TRBV3-2|TRBJ2-2|-|-
CASNRVGRTPTGELFF
TGTGCCAGCAACCGGGTCGGCAGAACCCCAACCGGGGAGCTGTTTTTT
>TRBV7-2|TRBJ2-5|-|-
CASSSRLARETQYF
TGTGCCAGCAGCTCGCGGCTTGCACGAGAGACCCAGTACTTC
>TRBV12-3/TRBV12-4|TRBJ1-2|-|-
CAGSFGGHGYTF
TGTGCCGGCAGTTTTGGGGGACACGGCTACACCTTC
>TRBV28|TRBJ1-2|-|-
CASSFVLNYGYTF
TGTGCCAGCAGTTTTGTCCTAAACTATGGCTACACCTTC
>TRBV7-9|TRBJ2-5|once|-
CASSLVLEPETQYF
TGTGCCAGCAGCTTAGTCCTTGAGCCAGAGACCCAGTACTTC
>TRBV5-1|TRBJ2-2|-|-
CASSLEGANTGELFF
TGCGCCAGCAGCCTGGAGGGGGCGAACACCGGGGAGCTGTTTTTT
>TRBV3-1/TRBV3-2|TRBJ2-1|-|TRBD1
CASSPGTGNKQFF
TGTGCCAGCAGCCCCGGGACAGGCAATAAGCAGTTCTTC
>TRBV7-2|TRBJ2-7|once|-
CASSQRVAYEQYF
TGTGCCAGCAGCCAACGTGTAGCCTACGAGCAGTACTTC
>TRBV30|TRBJ2-1|-|TRBD2
CAWSDAGGPSQEQFF
TGTGCCTGGAGTGACGCGGGAGGGCCGTCTCAGGAGCAGTTCTTC
>TRBV6-2/TRBV6-3|TRBJ2-1|-|-
CASSSESSYNEQFF
TGTGCCAGCAGTTCCGAGAGCTCCTACAATGAGCAGTTCTTC
>TRBV20-1|TRBJ1-2|-|TRBD1
CSASTGQGIYGYTF
TGCAGTGCTAGTACAGGACAGGGAATATATGGCTACACCTTC
>TRBV7-8|TRBJ1-3|-|-
CASSDPSSGNTIYF
TGTGCCAGCAGCGATCCGAGCTCTGGAAACACCATATATTTT
>TRBV9|TRBJ2-1|many|-
CASSPPVAEQFF
TGTGCCAGCAGCCCCCCAGTAGCTGAGCAGTTCTTC
>TRBV19|TRBJ1-5|once|-
CASSIRGGGQPQHF
TGTGCCAGTAGTATAAGGGGCGGGGGCCAGCCCCAGCATTTT
>TRBV7-9|TRBJ2-5|-|-
CASSLPLETQYF
TGTGCCAGCAGCTTACCGTTAGAGACCCAGTACTTC
>TRBV19|TRBJ2-7|-|-
CASSTGSETYEQYF
TGTGCCAGTAGTACCGGCAGCGAGACCTACGAGCAGTACTTC
>TRBV5-1|TRBJ2-5|-|-
CASSPPRRSGETQYF
TGCGCCAGCAGCCCTCCCAGAAGGTCCGGGGAGACCCAGTACTTC
>TRBV28|TRBJ1-2|-|-
CASSIPGSQGDGYTF
TGTGCCAGTTCGATTCCCGGGTCGCAAGGAGATGGCTACACCTTC
>TRBV28|TRBJ1-5|-|-
CASSWGTQPQHF
TGTGCCAGCAGTTGGGGCACTCAGCCCCAGCATTTT
>TRBV28|TRBJ1-5|-|-
CASSFGRLGGLYSNQPQHF
TGTGCCAGCAGTTTCGGTCGACTTGGAGGACTTTATAGCAATCAGCCCCAGCATTTT
>TRBV7-8|TRBJ1-5|-|TRBD1
CASGTGRHQPQHF
TGTGCCAGCGGGACAGGGAGACATCAGCCCCAGCATTTT
>TRBV27|TRBJ2-1|few|TRBD2
CASSPQTSGWGGDYNEQFF
TGTGCCAGCAGCCCACAGACTAGCGGGTGGGGGGGAGACTACAATGAGCAGTTCTTC
>TRBV12-3/TRBV12-4|TRBJ2-7|-|TRBD2
CASSLTGGSEQYF
TGTGCCAGCAGTTTAACGGGAGGGAGCGAGCAGTACTTC
>TRBV4-2|TRBJ2-1|few|TRBD1
CASSQGMGQGGSNEQFF
TGTGCCAGCAGCCAAGGGATGGGACAGGGAGGATCCAATGAGCAGTTCTTC
>TRBV6-2/TRBV6-3|TRBJ2-1|-|-
CASSYLDGGNRNEQFF
TGTGCCAGCAGTTACCTGGACGGAGGGAACCGCAATGAGCAGTTCTTC